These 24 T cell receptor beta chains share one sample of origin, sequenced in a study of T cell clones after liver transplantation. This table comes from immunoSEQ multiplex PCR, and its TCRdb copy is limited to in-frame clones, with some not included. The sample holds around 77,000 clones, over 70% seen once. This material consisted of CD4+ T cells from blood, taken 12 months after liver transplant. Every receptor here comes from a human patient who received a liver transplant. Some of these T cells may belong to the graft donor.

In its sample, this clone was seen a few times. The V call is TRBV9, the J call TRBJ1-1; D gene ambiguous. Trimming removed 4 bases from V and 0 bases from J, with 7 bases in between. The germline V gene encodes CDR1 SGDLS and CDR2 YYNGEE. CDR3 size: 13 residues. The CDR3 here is CASSTLMNTEAFF. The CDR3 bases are TGTGCCAGCAGCACCCTAATGAACACTGAAGCTTTCTTT. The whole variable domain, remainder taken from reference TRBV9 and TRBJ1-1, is DSGVTQTPKHLITATGQRVTLRCSPRSGDLSVYWYQQSLDQGLQFLIQYYNGEERAKGNILERFSAQQFPDLHSELNLSSLELGDSALYFCASSTLMNTEAFFGQGTRLTVV.

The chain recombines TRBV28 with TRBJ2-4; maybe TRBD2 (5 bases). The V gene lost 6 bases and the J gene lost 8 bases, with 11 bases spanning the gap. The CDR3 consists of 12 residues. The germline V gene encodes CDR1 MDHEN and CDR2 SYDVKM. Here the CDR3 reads CASRRVRDIQYF. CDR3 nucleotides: TGTGCCAGCAGGCGGGTTAGGGACATTCAGTACTTC.

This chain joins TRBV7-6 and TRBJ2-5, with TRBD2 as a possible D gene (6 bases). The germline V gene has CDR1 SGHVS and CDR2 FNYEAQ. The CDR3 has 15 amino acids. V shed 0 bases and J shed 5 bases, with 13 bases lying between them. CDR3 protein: CASSLARGSQETQYF. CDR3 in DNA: TGTGCCAGCAGCTTAGCTCGGGGGAGTCAGGAGACCCAGTACTTC.

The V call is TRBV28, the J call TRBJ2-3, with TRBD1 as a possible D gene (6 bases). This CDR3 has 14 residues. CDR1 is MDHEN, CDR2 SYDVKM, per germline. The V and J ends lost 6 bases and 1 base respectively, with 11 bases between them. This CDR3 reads CASRLQGGTDTQYF. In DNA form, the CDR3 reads TGTGCCAGCAGATTACAGGGCGGCACAGATACGCAGTATTTT.

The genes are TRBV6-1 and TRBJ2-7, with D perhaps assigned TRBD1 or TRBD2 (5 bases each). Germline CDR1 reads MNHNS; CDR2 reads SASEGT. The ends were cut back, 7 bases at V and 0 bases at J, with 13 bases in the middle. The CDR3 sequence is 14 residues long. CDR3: CASITGAVSYEQYF. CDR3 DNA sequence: TGTGCCAGCATTACCGGGGCGGTCTCCTACGAGCAGTACTTC.

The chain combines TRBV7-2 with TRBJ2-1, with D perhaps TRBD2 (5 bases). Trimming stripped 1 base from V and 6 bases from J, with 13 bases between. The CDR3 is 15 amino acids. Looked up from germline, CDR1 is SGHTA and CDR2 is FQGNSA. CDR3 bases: TGTGCCAGCAGCTTAGTAGCGCAGTCACGCAATGAGCAGTTCTTC. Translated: CASSLVAQSRNEQFF.

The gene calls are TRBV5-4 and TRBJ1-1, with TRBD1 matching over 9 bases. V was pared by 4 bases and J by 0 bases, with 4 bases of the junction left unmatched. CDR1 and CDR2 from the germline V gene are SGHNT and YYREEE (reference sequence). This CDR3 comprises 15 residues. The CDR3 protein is CASSGRDRVNTEAFF. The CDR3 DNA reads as TGTGCCAGCAGCGGCCGGGACAGGGTGAACACTGAAGCTTTCTTT.

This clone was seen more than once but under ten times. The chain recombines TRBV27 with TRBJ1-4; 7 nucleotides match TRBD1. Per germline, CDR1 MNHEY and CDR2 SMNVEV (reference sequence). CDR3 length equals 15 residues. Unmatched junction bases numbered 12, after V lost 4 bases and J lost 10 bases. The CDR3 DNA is TGTGCCAGCAGTTCCTCCCCTCGACAGGGCGGAAAACTGTTTTTT. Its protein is CASSSSPRQGGKLFF.

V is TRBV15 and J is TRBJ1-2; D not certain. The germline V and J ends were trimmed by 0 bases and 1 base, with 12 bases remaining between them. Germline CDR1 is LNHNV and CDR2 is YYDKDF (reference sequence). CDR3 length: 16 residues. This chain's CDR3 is CATSRDGVRLNYGYTF. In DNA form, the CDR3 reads TGTGCCACCAGCAGAGATGGTGTCAGGCTTAACTATGGCTACACCTTC.

CDR3 in DNA: TGTGCCAGCTCCGCCCTCCAGGGGGTAGAGTATGGCTACACCTTC. This gives the protein CASSALQGVEYGYTF. The V and J genes are TRBV18 and TRBJ1-2; 7 bases map to TRBD1. The V gene's germline CDR1 is KGHSH and CDR2 LQKENI. Unmatched junction bases numbered 12, after V lost 6 bases and J lost 5 bases. The CDR3 contains 15 residues.

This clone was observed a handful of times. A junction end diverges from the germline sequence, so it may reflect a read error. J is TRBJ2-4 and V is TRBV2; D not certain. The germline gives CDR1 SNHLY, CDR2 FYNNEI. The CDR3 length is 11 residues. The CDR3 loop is CASSEAERMGF. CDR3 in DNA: TGTGCCAGCAGTGAAGCGGAACGAATGGGCTTC.

The CDR3, as DNA: TGTGCCAGTGGGAGGGAATTATACAATGAGCAGTTCTTC. Its translation is CASGRELYNEQFF. The chain uses TRBV19 and TRBJ2-1, with 7 bases lining up with TRBD2. The CDR3 contains 13 residues. J was trimmed by 4 bases and V by 8 bases; bases with no gene match: 5. The germline CDR1 and CDR2 sequences are LNHDA and SQIVND (reference sequence).

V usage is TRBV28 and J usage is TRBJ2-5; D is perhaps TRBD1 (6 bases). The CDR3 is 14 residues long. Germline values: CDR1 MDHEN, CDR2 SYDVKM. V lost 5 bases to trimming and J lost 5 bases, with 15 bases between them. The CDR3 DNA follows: TGTGCCAGCAGTCTCGGACAGACCTCGGAGACCCAGTACTTC. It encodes CASSLGQTSETQYF.

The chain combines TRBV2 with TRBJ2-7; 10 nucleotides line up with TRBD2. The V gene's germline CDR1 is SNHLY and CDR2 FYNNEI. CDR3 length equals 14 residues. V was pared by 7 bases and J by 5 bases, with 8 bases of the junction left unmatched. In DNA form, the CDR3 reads TGTGCCAGCATTTTAGCGGGAGGAGTCAACGAGCAGTACTTC. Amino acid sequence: CASILAGGVNEQYF.

The CDR3 spells CASSLERPRDTQYF. The CDR3 bases are TGTGCCAGCAGCTTGGAACGGCCTAGGGATACGCAGTATTTT. The chain carries TRBV5-5 and TRBJ2-3, with D hard to call. V was cut by 0 bases and J by 6 bases, with 11 bases left in between. The CDR3 has 14 amino acids. The V gene's germline CDR1 is SGHKS and CDR2 YYEKEE (reference sequence).

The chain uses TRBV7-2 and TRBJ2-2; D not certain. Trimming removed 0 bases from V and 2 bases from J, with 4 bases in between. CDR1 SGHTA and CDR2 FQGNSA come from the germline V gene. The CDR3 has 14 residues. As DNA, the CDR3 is TGTGCCAGCAGCTTAGCGCAAAACACCGGGGAGCTGTTTTTT. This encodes CASSLAQNTGELFF.

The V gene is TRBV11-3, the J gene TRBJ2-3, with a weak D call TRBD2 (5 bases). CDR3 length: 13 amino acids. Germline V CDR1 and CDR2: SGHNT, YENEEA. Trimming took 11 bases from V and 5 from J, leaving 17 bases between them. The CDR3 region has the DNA TGTGCCGACCTCGGGGTTGCGAAAGATACGCAGTATTTT. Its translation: CADLGVAKDTQYF.

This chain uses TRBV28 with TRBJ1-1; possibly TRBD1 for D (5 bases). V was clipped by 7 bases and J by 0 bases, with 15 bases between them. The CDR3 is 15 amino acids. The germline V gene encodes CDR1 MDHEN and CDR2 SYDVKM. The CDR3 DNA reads TGTGCCAGCACCCCCCCAGGGAGGGTGAACACTGAAGCTTTCTTT. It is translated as CASTPPGRVNTEAFF.

CDR3: CASSQDWGPYSGANVLTF. The DNA of the CDR3 is TGCGCCAGCAGCCAAGACTGGGGCCCCTACTCTGGGGCCAACGTCCTGACTTTC. V is TRBV4-3 and J is TRBJ2-6, with D maybe TRBD1 (5 bases). The germline CDR1 and CDR2 sequences are LGHNA and YSLEER. The CDR3 totals 18 residues. Trimming stripped 0 bases from V and 0 bases from J, with 12 bases between.

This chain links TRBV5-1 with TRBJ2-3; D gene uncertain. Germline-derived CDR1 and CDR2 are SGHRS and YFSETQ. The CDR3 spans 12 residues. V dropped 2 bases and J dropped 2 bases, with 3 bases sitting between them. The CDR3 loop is CASSLDTDTQYF. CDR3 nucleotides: TGCGCCAGCAGCTTAGACACAGATACGCAGTATTTT.

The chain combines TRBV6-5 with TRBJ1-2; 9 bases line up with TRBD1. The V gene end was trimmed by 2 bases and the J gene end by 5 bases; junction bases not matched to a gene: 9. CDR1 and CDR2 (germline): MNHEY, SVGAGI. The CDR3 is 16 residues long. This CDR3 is CASSYDPMTGGYGYTF. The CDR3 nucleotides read TGTGCCAGCAGTTACGATCCTATGACAGGGGGTTATGGCTACACCTTC.

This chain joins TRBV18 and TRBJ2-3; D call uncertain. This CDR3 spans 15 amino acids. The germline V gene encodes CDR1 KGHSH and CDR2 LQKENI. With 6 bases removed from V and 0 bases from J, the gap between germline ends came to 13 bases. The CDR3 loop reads CASSGSFISTDTQYF. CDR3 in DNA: TGTGCCAGCTCGGGCAGCTTTATTAGCACAGATACGCAGTATTTT.

The chain's CDR3 is CASSPPSSRRTDTQYF. The CDR3 bases are TGTGCCAGCTCACCACCGTCGAGCCGCCGCACAGATACGCAGTATTTT. The rearrangement joins TRBV18 to TRBJ2-3; D is unresolved. The length of the CDR3 is 16 residues. Trimming took off 0 bases at V and 1 base at J, with 11 bases between the two ends. Germline loops: CDR1 KGHSH, CDR2 LQKENI.

CDR3 protein: CASSGSGSGEETQYF. DNA for the CDR3: TGTGCCAGCAGTGGTAGCGGGAGTGGGGAAGAGACCCAGTACTTC. The V and J genes are TRBV28 and TRBJ2-5; 9 bases map to TRBD2. The CDR3 sequence is 15 residues long. V dropped 5 bases and J dropped 3; count of bases not matched to a gene: 7. Germline assignment: CDR1 MDHEN and CDR2 SYDVKM.